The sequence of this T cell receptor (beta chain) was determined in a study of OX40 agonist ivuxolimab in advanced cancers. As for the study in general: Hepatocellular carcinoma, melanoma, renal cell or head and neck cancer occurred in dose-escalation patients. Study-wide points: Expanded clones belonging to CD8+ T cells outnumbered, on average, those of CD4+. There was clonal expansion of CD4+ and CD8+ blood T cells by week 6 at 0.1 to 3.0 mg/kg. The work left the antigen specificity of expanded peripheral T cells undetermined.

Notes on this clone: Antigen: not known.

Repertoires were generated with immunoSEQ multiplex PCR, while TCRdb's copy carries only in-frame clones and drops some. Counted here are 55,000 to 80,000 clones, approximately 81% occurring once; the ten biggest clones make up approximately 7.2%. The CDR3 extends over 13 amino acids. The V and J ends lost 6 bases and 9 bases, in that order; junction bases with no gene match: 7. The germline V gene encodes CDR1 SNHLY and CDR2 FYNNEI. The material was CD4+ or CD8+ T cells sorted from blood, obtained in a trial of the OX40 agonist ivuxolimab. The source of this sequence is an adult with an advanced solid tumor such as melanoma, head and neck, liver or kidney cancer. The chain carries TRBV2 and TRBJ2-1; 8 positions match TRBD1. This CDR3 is CASSKRQGFEQFF. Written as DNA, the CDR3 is TGTGCCAGCAGCAAAAGACAGGGGTTTGAGCAGTTCTTC. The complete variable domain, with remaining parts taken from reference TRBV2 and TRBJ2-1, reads EPEVTQTPSHQVTQMGQEVILRCVPISNHLYFYWYRQILGQKVEFLVSFYNNEISEKSEIFDDQFSVERPDGSNFTLKIRSTKLEDSAMYFCASSKRQGFEQFFGPGTRLTVL.